These 29 T cell receptor beta chains share one sample of origin, sequenced in a study of T cells in Graves' hyperthyroidism and ophthalmopathy. The investigators amplified TCR beta CDR3 regions from RNA transcripts. A set of HTBI primers served as the primers for a first-round RT-PCR of the TCR CDR3. MiXCR was run by TCRdb on the multiplex PCR reads, yielding one entry per CDR3 protein. The data contain around 400,000 distinct CDR3 sequences, roughly 25% of them singletons. The source material was blood. These receptors were collected from a man in his fifties with Graves' hyperthyroidism.

This rearrangement joins TRBV29-1 to TRBJ1-1; 10 positions match TRBD1. This CDR3 region has 14 residues. The germline V gene encodes CDR1 SQVTM and CDR2 ANQGSEA. The trim removed 8 bases at V and 3 bases at J, leaving 9 bases unmatched. CDR3: CSSLGQGSDTEAFF. The CDR3, as DNA: TGCAGCAGCCTGGGACAGGGGTCCGACACTGAAGCTTTCTTT. The full variable domain, completed using reference TRBV29-1 and TRBJ1-1, is SAVISQKPSRDICQRGTSLTIQCQVDSQVTMMFWYRQQPGQSLTLIATANQGSEATYESGFVIDKFPISRPNLTFSTLTVSNMSPEDSSIYLCSSLGQGSDTEAFFGQGTRLTVV.

The rearrangement links TRBV6-1 to TRBJ2-5, with 8 positions matching TRBD1. Unmatched junction bases numbered 7, after V lost 6 bases and J lost 7 bases. This CDR3 has 13 amino acids. Germline CDR1 and CDR2: MNHNS and SASEGT. CDR3 in DNA: TGTGCCAGCAGGGTTACAGGGGGAGGGACCCAGTACTTC. It translates to CASRVTGGGTQYF.

On this clonotype itself: A much larger clone lies one base from this, so it may be a read error. The chain couples TRBV5-1 to TRBJ2-3; 9 positions match TRBD2. Per the germline V gene, CDR1 is SGHRS and CDR2 is YFSETQ. CDR3 length: 15 amino acids. The V segment lost 2 bases and the J segment 4 bases; nucleotides outside the gene matches: 5. DNA of the CDR3: TGCGCCAGCAGCTTTAGCGGGAGTGGCCCAGATACGCAGTATTTT. Amino acids: CASSFSGSGPDTQYF.

The gene calls are TRBV7-9 and TRBJ1-6; no definite D call. V shed 5 bases and J shed 8 bases, with 10 bases lying between them. Germline CDR1 and CDR2: SEHNR and FQNEAQ (reference sequence). This CDR3 has 13 residues. CDR3: CASSRTLDSPLHF. DNA for the CDR3: TGTGCCAGCAGCCGGACTCTTGATTCACCCCTCCACTTT. The full variable domain, rest sourced from reference TRBV7-9 and TRBJ1-6, is DTGVSQNPRHKITKRGQNVTFRCDPISEHNRLYWYRQTLGQGPEFLTYFQNEAQLEKSRLLSDRFSAERPKGSFSTLEIQRTEQGDSAMYLCASSRTLDSPLHFGNGTRLTVT.

This clonotype was detected ten times or more. The rearrangement links TRBV12-3 or TRBV12-4 to TRBJ2-7; 10 positions agree with TRBD1. V gave up 5 bases and J gave up 3 bases; unmatched junction bases: 10. The CDR3 spans 16 residues. The CDR3, as DNA: TGTGCCAGCAGTCCTCCTGGGACAGGGGACGGCTACGAGCAGTACTTC. It is translated as CASSPPGTGDGYEQYF.

At least ten counts were recorded for this clonotype. V gene TRBV7-8 combines with J gene TRBJ2-3, with D perhaps TRBD1 (5 bases). The CDR3 is 14 residues long. V was shortened by 2 bases and J by 6 bases, with 12 bases between the two germline ends. Germline CDR1 SGHVS, CDR2 FQNEAQ. The CDR3 here is CASSLLVGVDTQYF. The CDR3 DNA reads TGTGCCAGCAGCTTATTAGTAGGGGTGGATACGCAGTATTTT. Full variable domain (remainder filled in from reference TRBV7-8 and TRBJ2-3): GAGVSQSPRYKVAKRGQDVALRCDPISGHVSLFWYQQALGQGPEFLTYFQNEAQLDKSGLPSDRFFAERPEGSVSTLKIQRTQQEDSAVYLCASSLLVGVDTQYFGPGTRLTVL.

The chain links TRBV18 to TRBJ1-4, with no clear D. Germline values: CDR1 KGHSH, CDR2 LQKENI. The CDR3 length is 13 residues. With 6 bases removed from V and 8 bases from J, the gap between germline ends came to 13 bases. This CDR3 is CASSVMAWEKLFF. The CDR3 DNA reads as TGTGCCAGCTCCGTGATGGCTTGGGAAAAACTGTTTTTT. Full variable domain (missing parts from reference TRBV18 and TRBJ1-4): NAGVMQNPRHLVRRRGQEARLRCSPMKGHSHVYWYRQLPEEGLKFMVYLQKENIIDESGMPKERFSAEFPKEGPSILRIQQVVRGDSAAYFCASSVMAWEKLFFGSGTQLSVL.

V and J are TRBV5-1 and TRBJ2-4; TRBD2 aligns across 11 bases. V lost 3 bases, J lost 5 bases, and 7 bases stayed unmatched. The CDR3 spans 16 residues. Per germline, CDR1 SGHRS and CDR2 YFSETQ. CDR3 sequence: CASSSGLAAEQNIQYF. As DNA, the CDR3 is TGCGCCAGCAGCTCGGGACTAGCGGCCGAACAAAACATTCAGTACTTC.

The sample holds many counts of this clonotype. This chain joins TRBV28 and TRBJ2-3; D gene ambiguous. This CDR3 contains 11 residues. V was pared by 0 bases and J by 6 bases, with 1 base between. CDR1 is MDHEN and CDR2 is SYDVKM in the germline V gene. CDR3 in amino acids: CASSLWDTQYF. The CDR3 DNA reads as TGTGCCAGCAGTTTATGGGATACGCAGTATTTT. Looking up the rest from reference TRBV28 and TRBJ2-3 gives the full variable domain: DVKVTQSSRYLVKRTGEKVFLECVQDMDHENMFWYRQDPGLGLRLIYFSYDVKMKEKGDIPEGYSVSREKKERFSLILESASTNQTSMYLCASSLWDTQYFGPGTRLTVL.

The gene calls are TRBV5-1 and TRBJ2-5; D perhaps matches TRBD1 (6 bases). The CDR3 is 13 residues long. The germline V and J ends were trimmed by 4 bases and 5 bases, with 12 bases remaining between them. Germline lookup yields CDR1 SGHRS and CDR2 YFSETQ. The CDR3 nucleotides read TGCGCCAGCAGCCGGACAGATTGGGAGACCCAGTACTTC. As protein: CASSRTDWETQYF.

This clonotype was counted many times. The chain has TRBV3-1 and TRBJ1-1; D not resolved. Germline assignment: CDR1 LGHDT and CDR2 YNNKEL (reference sequence). CDR3 size: 12 residues. Trimming left V 3 bases short and J 0 bases short, with 2 bases between. Here the CDR3 reads CASSQMNTEAFF. Written as DNA, the CDR3 is TGTGCCAGCAGCCAGATGAACACTGAAGCTTTCTTT.

The chain carries TRBV28 and TRBJ2-7, with D possibly TRBD2 on 5 matching bases. V dropped 5 bases and J dropped 3 bases, with 8 bases sitting between them. Per germline, CDR1 MDHEN and CDR2 SYDVKM. The CDR3 extends over 12 amino acids. CDR3 protein: CASSVEVYEQYF. CDR3 bases: TGTGCCAGCAGTGTGGAGGTCTACGAGCAGTACTTC.

V gene TRBV27 combines with J gene TRBJ1-2, with D unclear. V was clipped by 7 bases and J by 4 bases, with 19 bases between them. CDR1 is MNHEY, CDR2 SMNVEV, per germline (reference sequence). The CDR3 spans 15 residues. CDR3 DNA: TGTGCCAGCAACAGCCAAGGGCGAACGGGCTATGGCTACACCTTC. Translation gives CASNSQGRTGYGYTF.

This clonotype was seen ten or more times. The rearrangement joins TRBV30 to TRBJ2-7; 9 bases align to TRBD2. There are 13 residues in the CDR3. Trimming removed 6 bases from V and 2 bases from J; junction bases left unmatched: 5. Germline CDR1 GTSNPN, CDR2 SVGIG (reference sequence). This CDR3 reads CACGTSSPYEQYF. The CDR3 coding sequence is TGTGCCTGTGGGACTAGCAGTCCCTACGAGCAGTACTTC.

In its sample, this clonotype was seen a few times. The chain links TRBV5-1 to TRBJ2-3; D is ambiguous. Germline assignment: CDR1 SGHRS and CDR2 YFSETQ. The CDR3 has 14 amino acids. Trimming removed 0 bases at V and 5 bases at J, with 10 bases between. The CDR3: CASSLDGSVDTQYF. The DNA of the CDR3 is TGCGCCAGCAGCTTGGACGGCTCTGTAGATACGCAGTATTTT.

This chain joins TRBV29-1 and TRBJ2-1; a weak D match, TRBD1 (6 bases). Trimming removed 4 bases from V and 3 bases from J, with 7 bases in between. Germline loops: CDR1 SQVTM, CDR2 ANQGSEA. CDR3 length: 12 residues. The CDR3 DNA sequence: TGCAGCGTTGGGACAGACTACAATGAGCAGTTCTTC. Its protein product is CSVGTDYNEQFF.

V and J are TRBV29-1 and TRBJ1-2, with no clear D. V was clipped by 6 bases and J by 8 bases, with 13 bases between them. This CDR3 is built from 11 residues. CDR1 is SQVTM and CDR2 is ANQGSEA in the germline V gene. The CDR3 reads CSVGDLEGYTF. The DNA for the CDR3 is TGCAGCGTGGGAGACTTGGAAGGCTACACCTTC.

This rearrangement joins TRBV19 to TRBJ1-2; D is unresolved. Germline V lookup: CDR1 LNHDA, CDR2 SQIVND (reference sequence). The CDR3 has 14 residues. Between the trimmed V and J ends, which lost 5 bases and 2 bases, there was a span of 12 bases. The CDR3 nucleotides read TGTGCCAGTAGTCTCCGGACGGGAAACTATGGCTACACCTTC. The encoded protein is CASSLRTGNYGYTF.

This clonotype was detected ten times or more. The chain links TRBV6-1 to TRBJ2-5; 7 bases match TRBD2. The germline CDR1 and CDR2 sequences are MNHNS and SASEGT. This CDR3 is 12 amino acids long. V dropped 6 bases and J dropped 5; count of bases not matched to a gene: 3. This chain's CDR3 is CASRGGSETQYF. Here the CDR3 DNA reads TGTGCCAGCAGGGGAGGGAGTGAGACCCAGTACTTC.

This clonotype occurred a few times. The V and J genes are TRBV4-2 and TRBJ2-7; no clear D. The germline CDR1 and CDR2 sequences are LGHNA and YNFKEQ. The V gene lost 0 bases and the J gene lost 4 bases, with 10 bases spanning the gap. The length of the CDR3 is 14 residues. Written as DNA, the CDR3 is TGTGCCAGCAGCCAAGATACGATCCGGTACGAGCAGTACTTC. Its translation is CASSQDTIRYEQYF.

Only a few counts were recorded for this clonotype. The CDR3 region has the DNA TGCAGCGTTGAAGGTGCTAGCGGGAGCTACGAGACCCAGTACTTC. Residues: CSVEGASGSYETQYF. V gene TRBV29-1 combines with J gene TRBJ2-5; 10 nucleotides match TRBD2. The CDR3 is 15 residues long. J was trimmed by 5 bases and V by 1 base; bases with no gene match: 7. Germline assignment: CDR1 SQVTM and CDR2 ANQGSEA.

This clonotype was seen ten or more times. The chain combines TRBV7-3 with TRBJ2-1; D call uncertain. V was shortened by 0 bases and J by 5 bases, with 8 bases between the two germline ends. Germline V gene sequence: CDR1 SGHTA, CDR2 FQGTGA. The CDR3 loop spans 14 amino acids. The CDR3 is CASSLTPTHNEQFF. The CDR3 DNA is TGTGCCAGCAGCTTAACTCCAACCCACAATGAGCAGTTCTTC.

Only a few counts were recorded for this clonotype. CDR3 in amino acids: CASSLSAGNSPLHF. The CDR3 coding sequence is TGTGCCAGCAGCTTATCGGCCGGGAATTCACCCCTCCACTTT. The chain employs TRBV11-2 and TRBJ1-6; D uncertain. Per the germline V gene, CDR1 is SGHAT and CDR2 is FQNNGV. V was clipped by 2 bases and J by 7 bases, with 9 bases between them. The CDR3 covers 14 residues.

The V gene is TRBV11-2, the J gene TRBJ1-5, with D hard to call. Germline V gene sequence: CDR1 SGHAT, CDR2 FQNNGV. V gave up 0 bases and J gave up 0 bases, with 3 bases separating them. This CDR3 region has 14 residues. In nucleotides, the CDR3 is TGTGCCAGCAGCTTAGAGTATAGCAATCAGCCCCAGCATTTT. This codes for CASSLEYSNQPQHF.

This CDR3 is CSASRKAVDTQYF. The CDR3 DNA reads TGCAGTGCTAGCAGGAAAGCGGTAGATACGCAGTATTTT. The chain links TRBV20-1 to TRBJ2-3, with D perhaps matching TRBD2 (5 bases). Trimming left V 3 bases short and J 5 bases short, with 12 bases between. This CDR3 contains 13 residues. Germline lookup yields CDR1 DFQATT and CDR2 SNEGSKA (reference sequence).

This clonotype showed up just a few times. This chain uses TRBV11-3 with TRBJ2-3; D remains unclear. Trimming left V 2 bases short and J 6 bases short, with 12 bases between. The CDR3 runs 14 residues. Per the germline V gene, CDR1 is SGHNT and CDR2 is YENEEA. CDR3 in DNA: TGTGCCAGCAGCTTATTTAGGATTGGGGATACGCAGTATTTT. It encodes CASSLFRIGDTQYF.

The table lists this clonotype with a few counts. The CDR3 DNA follows: TGTGCCAGCAGCTCCGACGGGACACACACAGATACGCAGTATTTT. This codes for CASSSDGTHTDTQYF. The rearrangement uses TRBV7-9 and TRBJ2-3; D may be TRBD1 (6 bases). The germline V gene has CDR1 SEHNR and CDR2 FQNEAQ (reference sequence). Trimming left V 4 bases short and J 2 bases short, with 13 bases between. There are 15 residues in the CDR3.

This clonotype came up a few times. This rearrangement joins TRBV4-2 to TRBJ2-3, with D perhaps matching TRBD2 (5 bases). The CDR3 is made up of 15 amino acids. CDR1 is LGHNA, CDR2 YNFKEQ, per germline. V was clipped by 4 bases and J by 5 bases, with 16 bases between them. CDR3 coding DNA: TGTGCCAGCAGCCCTACGTTAGCGAGTGGAGATACGCAGTATTTT. This translates into CASSPTLASGDTQYF.

This clonotype was seen only a few times. The V gene is TRBV12-3 or TRBV12-4, the J gene TRBJ2-4; weak D call: TRBD1 (5 bases). The germline V and J ends were trimmed by 4 bases and 5 bases, with 12 bases remaining between them. The CDR3 runs 14 residues. CDR3 bases: TGTGCCAGCAGTTCCCGACCGACAGAAAACATTCAGTACTTC. This translates into CASSSRPTENIQYF.